These 4 T cell receptor beta chains originate from one sample sequenced in a study of cytomegalovirus exposure and HLA in healthy donors listed by TCRdb under 2017. Libraries were prepared through the immunoSEQ multiplex PCR assay. A mixture of 60 forward primers for TCR Vbeta segments and 13 reverse primers for TCR Jbeta segments was used in the multiplex PCR. TCRdb obtained this table from immuneACCESS and retained in-frame rearrangements with V and J assigned. These tables miss some clones; where compared with another copy, unresolved V genes account for less than half of the shortfall, and the remainder is unexplained. This sample holds about 200,000 clones; about 88% were observed only once. Roughly 0.32% of the sample rests with the top ten. Sequences were obtained from PBMCs. All receptors derive from a woman aged 30 to 39 in good health and CMV-seronegative.

This chain uses TRBV7-4 with TRBJ2-7; 10 bases are shared with TRBD2. The length of the CDR3 is 16 residues. Per the germline V gene, CDR1 is SGHVT and CDR2 is SQSDAQ. V shed 3 bases, J shed 2 bases, and the junction held 7 bases outside the gene matches. In DNA form, the CDR3 reads TGTGCCAGCAGCTTTTCTAGCGGGGGCCATACCTACGAGCAGTACTTC. As protein: CASSFSSGGHTYEQYF.

CDR3 coding DNA: TGTGCCAGCAGCTTTAGATGGTCTCTGCAAGAGACCCAGTACTTC. Residues: CASSFRWSLQETQYF. V usage is TRBV7-8 and J usage is TRBJ2-5; D uncertain. CDR1 is SGHVS, CDR2 FQNEAQ, per germline. This CDR3 region has 15 residues. Trimming stripped 3 bases from V and 2 bases from J, with 13 bases between.

The V call is TRBV18, the J call TRBJ2-5, with D tentatively TRBD2 (6 bases). V was cut by 1 base and J by 3 bases, with 9 bases left in between. The CDR3 runs 14 residues. CDR1 KGHSH and CDR2 LQKENI come from the germline V gene. The CDR3 bases are TGTGCCAGCTCACCACTCCGGGGGAAAGAGACCCAGTACTTC. This codes for CASSPLRGKETQYF. Combining the CDR3 with reference TRBV18 and TRBJ2-5 gives the whole variable domain NAGVMQNPRHLVRRRGQEARLRCSPMKGHSHVYWYRQLPEEGLKFMVYLQKENIIDESGMPKERFSAEFPKEGPSILRIQQVVRGDSAAYFCASSPLRGKETQYFGPGTRLLVL.

This chain connects TRBV14 to TRBJ2-7, with 8 bases lining up with TRBD1. Per the germline V gene, CDR1 is SGHDN and CDR2 is FVKESK. CDR3 length: 15 residues. Unmatched junction bases numbered 4, after V lost 3 bases and J lost 0 bases. DNA for the CDR3: TGTGCCAGCAGCCACGGACAGGGAGGCTCCTACGAGCAGTACTTC. Protein: CASSHGQGGSYEQYF.